What follows describes a single T cell receptor beta chain. The PCR made use of 60 Vbeta and 13 Jbeta primers. TCRdb keeps only in-frame clones here, not all; method: immunoSEQ multiplex PCR. The sample holds some 130,000 clones, 78% seen once. The data originate from a study of cytomegalovirus exposure and HLA in healthy donors. The source of this sequence is a female donor in good health and CMV-seronegative. Source material: PBMCs.

The CDR3 sequence: CASSFDRAEFF. The CDR3, as DNA: TGTGCCAGCAGTTTTGACAGGGCGGAATTCTTC. V is TRBV7-9 and J is TRBJ2-1, with TRBD1 matching over 7 bases. The V gene end was trimmed by 6 bases and the J gene end by 16 bases; junction bases not matched to a gene: 9. This CDR3 spans 11 amino acids. CDR1 is SEHNR and CDR2 is FQNEAQ in the germline V gene (reference sequence).